Given below is one TCR beta chain in context. Its target is not known. The data originate from a study of T cell repertoires in cytomegalovirus infection. Findings and caveats of the study: What dominated the ex vivo response were HLA-C-restricted CMV-specific TCR beta clonotypes.

The germline V gene has CDR1 SGHTA and CDR2 FQGNSA. The V and J ends lost 2 bases and 5 bases, in that order; junction bases with no gene match: 5. There are 15 residues in the CDR3. A single record per CDR3 protein comes from TCRdb applying MiXCR to the reads. The data hold 150,000 to 200,000 distinct CDR3 sequences, with less than 9.5% observed a single time. The sample consisted of PBMCs. The chain joins TRBV7-2 to TRBJ2-1, with 8 bases lining up with TRBD2. The clonotype was recovered from a human donor in good health (CMV status not recorded). Some clones in this sample may be carry-over from other donors' samples. The CDR3 nucleotides are TGTGCCAGCAGCTTATCAGCGGGGGCTAACAATGAGCAGTTCTTC. Protein: CASSLSAGANNEQFF.